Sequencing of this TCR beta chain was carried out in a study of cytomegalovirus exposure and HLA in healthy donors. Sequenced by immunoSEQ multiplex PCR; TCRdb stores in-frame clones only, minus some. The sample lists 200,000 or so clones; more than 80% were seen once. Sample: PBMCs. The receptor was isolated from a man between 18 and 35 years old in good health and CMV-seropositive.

This chain's CDR3 is CASNLYSRSYNEQFF. The CDR3 DNA is TGTGCCAGCAACCTTTACTCCCGCTCCTACAATGAGCAGTTCTTC. This chain links TRBV7-2 with TRBJ2-1; D unresolved. The CDR3 covers 15 residues. Germline assignment: CDR1 SGHTA and CDR2 FQGNSA. The V end was cut by 7 bases, the J end by 0 bases, with 13 bases between.